This TCR beta chain was sequenced for a study of CD4 T cells in relation to SARS-CoV-2 and coronaviruses. As for the study in general: PBMCs were cultured with antigen for nine to ten days before TCR beta sequencing.

Before the COVID-19 pandemic, during about 2011-2019, CD4+ T cells were taken from unexposed donors. Isolation of CD4+ T cells took place after about 9 days in culture. Cells permitting, SARS-CoV-2 S/N and four cold-coronavirus spikes were tested on unexposed-donor CD4+ T cells. The protocol was immunoSEQ multiplex PCR, while the TCRdb copy is restricted to in-frame clones and leaves out a portion. The table has 20,000 to 25,000 clones, about two thirds seen once. As for this clone: Its antigen remains unidentified.

Material for sequencing was CD4+ T cells from PBMCs, cultured in vitro. The clonotype originates from a human donor in good health.

The CDR3 DNA reads as TGTGCCAGCAGCTCAGAGTTCACAGGGGTCCCTAACTATGGCTACACCTTC. Protein product: CASSSEFTGVPNYGYTF. The genes are TRBV7-2 and TRBJ1-2; 7 bases are a match to TRBD1. There are 17 residues in the CDR3. Germline trimming cut 4 bases from V and 0 bases from J; bases unmatched to any gene: 11. The V gene's germline CDR1 is SGHTA and CDR2 FQGNSA.